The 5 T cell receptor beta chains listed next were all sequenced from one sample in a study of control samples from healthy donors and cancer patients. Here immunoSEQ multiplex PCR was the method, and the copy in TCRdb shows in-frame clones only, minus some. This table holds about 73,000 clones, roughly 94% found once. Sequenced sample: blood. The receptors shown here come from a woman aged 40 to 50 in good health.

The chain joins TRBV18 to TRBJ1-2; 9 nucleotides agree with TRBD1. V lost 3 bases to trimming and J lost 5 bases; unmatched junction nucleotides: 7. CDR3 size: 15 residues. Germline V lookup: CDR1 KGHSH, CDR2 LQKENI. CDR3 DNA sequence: TGTGCCAGCTCACCTTCGACAGGGGGGAGGTATGGCTACACCTTC. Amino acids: CASSPSTGGRYGYTF.

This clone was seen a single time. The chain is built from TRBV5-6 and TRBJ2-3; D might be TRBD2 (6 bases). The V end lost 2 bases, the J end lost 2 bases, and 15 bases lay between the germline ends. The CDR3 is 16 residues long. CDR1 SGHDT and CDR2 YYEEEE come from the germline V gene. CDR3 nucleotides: TGTGCCAGCAGCTTAAAACTAGCTGGAATCACAGATACGCAGTATTTT. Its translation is CASSLKLAGITDTQYF.

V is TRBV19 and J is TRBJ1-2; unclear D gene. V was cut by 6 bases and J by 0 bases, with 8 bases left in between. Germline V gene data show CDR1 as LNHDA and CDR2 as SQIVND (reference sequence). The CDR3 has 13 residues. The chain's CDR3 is CASRTFSNYGYTF. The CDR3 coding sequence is TGTGCCAGTAGAACCTTCTCTAACTATGGCTACACCTTC.

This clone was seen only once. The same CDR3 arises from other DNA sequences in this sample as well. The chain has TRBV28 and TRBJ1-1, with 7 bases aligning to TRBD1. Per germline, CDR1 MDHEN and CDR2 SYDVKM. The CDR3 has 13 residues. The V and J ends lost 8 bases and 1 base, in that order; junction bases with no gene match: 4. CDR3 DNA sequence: TGTGCCAGCGCGGACAGGTCGAACACTGAAGCTTTCTTT. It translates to CASADRSNTEAFF.

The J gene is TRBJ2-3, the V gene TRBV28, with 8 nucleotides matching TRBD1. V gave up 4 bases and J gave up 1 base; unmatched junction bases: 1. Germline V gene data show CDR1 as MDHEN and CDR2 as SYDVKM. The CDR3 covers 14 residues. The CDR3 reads CASSSGQGTDTQYF. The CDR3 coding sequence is TGTGCCAGCAGTTCGGGACAGGGCACAGATACGCAGTATTTT.